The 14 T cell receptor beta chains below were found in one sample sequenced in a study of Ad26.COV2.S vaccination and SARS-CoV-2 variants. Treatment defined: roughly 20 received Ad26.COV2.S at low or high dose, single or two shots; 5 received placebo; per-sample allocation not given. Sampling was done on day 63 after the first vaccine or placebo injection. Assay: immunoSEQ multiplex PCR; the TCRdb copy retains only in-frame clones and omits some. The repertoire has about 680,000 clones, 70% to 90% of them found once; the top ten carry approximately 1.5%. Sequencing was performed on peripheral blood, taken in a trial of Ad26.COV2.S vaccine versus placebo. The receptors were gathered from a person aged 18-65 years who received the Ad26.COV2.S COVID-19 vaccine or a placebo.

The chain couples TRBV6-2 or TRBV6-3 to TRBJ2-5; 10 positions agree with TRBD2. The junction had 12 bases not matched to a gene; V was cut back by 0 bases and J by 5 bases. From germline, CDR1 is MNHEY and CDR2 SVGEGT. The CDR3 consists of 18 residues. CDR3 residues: CASSYSRLAGSVAETQYF. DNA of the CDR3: TGTGCCAGCAGTTACTCGCGACTAGCGGGCTCGGTTGCGGAGACCCAGTACTTC.

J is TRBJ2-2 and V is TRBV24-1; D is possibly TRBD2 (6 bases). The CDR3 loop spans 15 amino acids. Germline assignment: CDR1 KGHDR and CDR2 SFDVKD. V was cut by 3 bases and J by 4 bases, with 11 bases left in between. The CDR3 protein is CATSDPGTFTGELFF. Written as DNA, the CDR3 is TGTGCCACCAGTGATCCGGGGACTTTCACCGGGGAGCTGTTTTTT.

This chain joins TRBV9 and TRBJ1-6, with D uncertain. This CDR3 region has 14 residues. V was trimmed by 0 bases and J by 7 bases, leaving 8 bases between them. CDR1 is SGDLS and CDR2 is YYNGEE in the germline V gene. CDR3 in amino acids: CASSVDAGNSPLHF. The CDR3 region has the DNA TGTGCCAGCAGCGTAGATGCGGGAAATTCACCCCTCCACTTT.

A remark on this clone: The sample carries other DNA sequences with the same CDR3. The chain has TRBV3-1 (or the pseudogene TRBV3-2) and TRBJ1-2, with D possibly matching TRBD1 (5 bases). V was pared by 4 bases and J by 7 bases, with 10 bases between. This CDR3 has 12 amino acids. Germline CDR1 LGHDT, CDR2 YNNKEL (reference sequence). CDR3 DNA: TGTGCCAGCAGCCCCGCGGGGGGTGGCTACACCTTC. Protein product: CASSPAGGGYTF.

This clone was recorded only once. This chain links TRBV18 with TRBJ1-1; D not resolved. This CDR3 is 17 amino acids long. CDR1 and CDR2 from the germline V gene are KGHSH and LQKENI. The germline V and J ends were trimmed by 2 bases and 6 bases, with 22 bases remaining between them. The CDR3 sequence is CASSPSEGLPSGAEAFF. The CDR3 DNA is TGTGCCAGCTCACCAAGTGAAGGGCTACCCAGCGGGGCTGAAGCTTTCTTT.

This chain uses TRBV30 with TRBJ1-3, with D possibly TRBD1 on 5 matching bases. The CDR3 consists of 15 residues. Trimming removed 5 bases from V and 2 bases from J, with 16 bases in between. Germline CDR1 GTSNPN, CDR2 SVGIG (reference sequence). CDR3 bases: TGTGCCTGGGATACAGGCATGGGGGCTGGAAACACCATATATTTT. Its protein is CAWDTGMGAGNTIYF.

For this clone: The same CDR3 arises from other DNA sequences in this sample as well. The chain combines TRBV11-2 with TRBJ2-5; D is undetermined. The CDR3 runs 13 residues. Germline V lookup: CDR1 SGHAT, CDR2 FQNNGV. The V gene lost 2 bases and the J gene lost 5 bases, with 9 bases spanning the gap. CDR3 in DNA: TGTGCCAGCAGCTTACCCGCGCGTGAGACCCAGTACTTC. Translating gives CASSLPARETQYF. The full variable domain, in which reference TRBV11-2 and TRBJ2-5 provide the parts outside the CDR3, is EAGVAQSPRYKIIEKRQSVAFWCNPISGHATLYWYQQILGQGPKLLIQFQNNGVVDDSQLPKDRFSAERLKGVDSTLKIQPAKLEDSAVYLCASSLPARETQYFGPGTRLLVL.

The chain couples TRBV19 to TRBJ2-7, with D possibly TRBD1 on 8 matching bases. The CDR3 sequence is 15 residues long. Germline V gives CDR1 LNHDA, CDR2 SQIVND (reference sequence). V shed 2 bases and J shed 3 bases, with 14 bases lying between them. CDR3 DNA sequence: TGTGCCAGTAGTATAAACAGGGGGGGCGACTACGAGCAGTACTTC. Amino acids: CASSINRGGDYEQYF.

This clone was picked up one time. CDR3 in amino acids: CASSLKGMGIGELFF. The CDR3 bases are TGTGCCAGCAGTTTGAAGGGCATGGGGATCGGGGAGCTGTTTTTT. The rearrangement joins TRBV27 to TRBJ2-2; D uncertain. The germline V gene has CDR1 MNHEY and CDR2 SMNVEV (reference sequence). With 3 bases removed from V and 7 bases from J, the gap between germline ends came to 15 bases. The CDR3 extends over 15 amino acids.

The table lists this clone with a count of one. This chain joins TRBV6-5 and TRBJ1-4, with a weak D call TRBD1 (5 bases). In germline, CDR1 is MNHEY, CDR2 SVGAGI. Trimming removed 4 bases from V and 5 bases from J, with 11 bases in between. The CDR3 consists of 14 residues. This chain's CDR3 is CASSFRGGNEKLFF. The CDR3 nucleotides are TGTGCCAGCAGTTTTCGGGGGGGAAATGAAAAACTGTTTTTT.

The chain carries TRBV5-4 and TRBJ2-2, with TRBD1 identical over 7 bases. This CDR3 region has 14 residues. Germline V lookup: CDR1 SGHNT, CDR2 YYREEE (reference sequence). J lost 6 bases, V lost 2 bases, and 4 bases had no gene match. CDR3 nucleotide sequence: TGTGCCAGCAGCTTAAACAGGGGTCCCGGGGAGCTGTTTTTT. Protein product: CASSLNRGPGELFF.

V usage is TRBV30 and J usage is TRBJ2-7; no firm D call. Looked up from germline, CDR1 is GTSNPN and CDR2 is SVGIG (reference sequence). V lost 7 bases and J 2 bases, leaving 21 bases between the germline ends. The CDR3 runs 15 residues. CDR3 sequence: CASSRRAGPPYEQYF. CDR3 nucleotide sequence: TGTGCCTCCTCGCGACGCGCAGGACCCCCCTACGAGCAGTACTTC.

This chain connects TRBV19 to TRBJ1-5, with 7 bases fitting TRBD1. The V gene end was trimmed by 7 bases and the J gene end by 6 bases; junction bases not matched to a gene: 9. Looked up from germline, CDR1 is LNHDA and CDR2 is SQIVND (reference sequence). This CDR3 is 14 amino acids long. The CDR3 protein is CASMPTGHFQPQHF. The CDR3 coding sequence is TGTGCCAGTATGCCGACAGGGCATTTTCAGCCCCAGCATTTT.

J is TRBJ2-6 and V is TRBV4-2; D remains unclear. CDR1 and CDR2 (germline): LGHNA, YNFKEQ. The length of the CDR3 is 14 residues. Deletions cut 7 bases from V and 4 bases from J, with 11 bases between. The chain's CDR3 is CASTAVGGANVLTF. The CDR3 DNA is TGTGCCAGCACGGCAGTGGGGGGGGCCAACGTCCTGACTTTC.